This T cell receptor beta chain was recovered during a study of CD8+ T cells in alopecia areata. Study in general: Oral tofacitinib (5 to 10 mg twice daily) was administered to treated patients. Tofacitinib therapy took 6 to 18 months; 6 months off drug came after. Study outcomes and limitations: Between patients, shared TCR sequences were less clear than in mice. This was possibly due in part to HLA diversity in the patient population.

Researchers took lesional scalp punch biopsies and peripheral blood from people who were alopecia areata patients. Comments on this clone: Its specificity is not known.

RNA was isolated and reverse transcribed to cDNA, the sequencing template. Sequenced by immunoSEQ multiplex PCR; TCRdb stores in-frame clones only, minus some. Here the sample spans 110,000 to 150,000 clones, about 60% being singletons. Trimming pared 0 bases from V and 0 bases from J, leaving 15 bases between. This CDR3 has 18 amino acids. Germline V gene data show CDR1 as LGHNA and CDR2 as YSLEER. This chain connects TRBV4-3 to TRBJ1-5; the D gene is possibly TRBD1 (6 bases). Here the sequenced sample was CD4+ T cells sorted from blood, taken at week 0. The source is a human donor with alopecia areata. The CDR3 loop is CASSQDRQVSLSNQPQHF. Here the CDR3 DNA reads TGCGCCAGCAGCCAAGATCGACAGGTCTCTCTTAGCAATCAGCCCCAGCATTTT.